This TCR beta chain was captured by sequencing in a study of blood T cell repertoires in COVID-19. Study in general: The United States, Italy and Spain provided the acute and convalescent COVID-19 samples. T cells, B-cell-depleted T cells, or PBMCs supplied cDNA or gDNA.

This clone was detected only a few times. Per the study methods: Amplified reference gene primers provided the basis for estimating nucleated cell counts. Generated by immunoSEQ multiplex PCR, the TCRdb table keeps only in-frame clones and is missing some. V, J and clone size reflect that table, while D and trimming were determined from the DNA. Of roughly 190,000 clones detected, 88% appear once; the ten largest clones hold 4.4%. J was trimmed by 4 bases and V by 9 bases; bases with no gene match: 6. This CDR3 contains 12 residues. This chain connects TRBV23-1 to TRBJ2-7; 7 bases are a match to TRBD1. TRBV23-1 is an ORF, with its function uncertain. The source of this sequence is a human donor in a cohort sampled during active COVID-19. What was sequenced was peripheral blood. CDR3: CARQGLGYEQYF. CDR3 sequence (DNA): TGCGCCAGACAGGGGTTGGGTTACGAGCAGTACTTC.